This TCR beta chain was identified in a study of blood T cells in healthy people across ages. Germline CDR1 and CDR2: SEHNR and FQNEAQ (reference sequence). V dropped 5 bases and J dropped 1; count of bases not matched to a gene: 6. The CDR3 extends over 16 amino acids. Whole-study findings and limits: Fewer expanded clones and more diversity marked long-lived versus aged donors.

Of note for this clonotype: The antigen is not known.

Next came a second PCR, run for about 6 to 11 cycles, which used a sample-barcoded 5' primer along with a J-beta primer mix. TCRdb reanalysed the 5' RACE reads using MiXCR and keeps one entry per CDR3 protein. The sample gives fewer than 800,000 distinct CDR3 sequences, roughly 50% of which show up once; under 35% is in the top ten. Source material: blood. The rearrangement uses TRBV7-9 and TRBJ2-2; 8 positions agree with TRBD2. This clonotype was obtained from an older woman in good health. CDR3 region: CASSDSGAKNTGELFF. As DNA, the CDR3 is TGTGCCAGCAGCGATAGCGGGGCCAAGAACACCGGGGAGCTGTTTTTT. The full variable domain, completed using reference TRBV7-9 and TRBJ2-2, is DTGVSQNPRHKITKRGQNVTFRCDPISEHNRLYWYRQTLGQGPEFLTYFQNEAQLEKSRLLSDRFSAERPKGSFSTLEIQRTEQGDSAMYLCASSDSGAKNTGELFFGEGSRLTVL.